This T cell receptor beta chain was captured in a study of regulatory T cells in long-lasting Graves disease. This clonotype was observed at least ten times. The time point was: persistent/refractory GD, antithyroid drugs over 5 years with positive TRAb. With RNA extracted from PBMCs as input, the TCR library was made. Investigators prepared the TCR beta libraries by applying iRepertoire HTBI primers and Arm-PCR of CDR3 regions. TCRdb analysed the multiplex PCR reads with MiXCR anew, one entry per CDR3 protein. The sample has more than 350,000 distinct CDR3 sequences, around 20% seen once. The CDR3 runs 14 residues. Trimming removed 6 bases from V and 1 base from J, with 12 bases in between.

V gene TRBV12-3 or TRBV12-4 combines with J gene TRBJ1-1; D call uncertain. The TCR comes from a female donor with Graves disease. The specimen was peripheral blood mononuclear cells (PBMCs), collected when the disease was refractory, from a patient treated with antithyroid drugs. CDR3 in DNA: TGTGCCAGCAGGCAGACGGATTGGAACACTGAAGCTTTCTTT. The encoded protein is CASRQTDWNTEAFF.